Sequencing of this T cell receptor beta chain was carried out in a study of blood T cell repertoires in COVID-19. Across 20 to 25 US areas, participants ranged in age from about 18 to 100 years. Each participant's cohort was designated according to participant-reported clinical history. This CDR3 is built from 13 residues. V lost 5 bases, J lost 9 bases, and 17 bases lay in between. The germline V gene encodes CDR1 SNHLY and CDR2 FYNNEI. Method: immunoSEQ multiplex PCR; TCRdb's copy keeps in-frame clones and lacks some. The sample carries some 340,000 clones, more than 90% recorded once. Sequences were obtained from PBMCs or T cells enriched from blood (not recorded which). This chain uses TRBV2 with TRBJ2-7, with a tentative D call TRBD2 (5 bases). The clonotype was recovered from a woman aged 25-40 years who had been exposed to COVID-19. CDR3 bases: TGTGCCAGCAGTTATAGTCGCTCGGGGAGGCAGTACTTC. Amino acid sequence: CASSYSRSGRQYF.